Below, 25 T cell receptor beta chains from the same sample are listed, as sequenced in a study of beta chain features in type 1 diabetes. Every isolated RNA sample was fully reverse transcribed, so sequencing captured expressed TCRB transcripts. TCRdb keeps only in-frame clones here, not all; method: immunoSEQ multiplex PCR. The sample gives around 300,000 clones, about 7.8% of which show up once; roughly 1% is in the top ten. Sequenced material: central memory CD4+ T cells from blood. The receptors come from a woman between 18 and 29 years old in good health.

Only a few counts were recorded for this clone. CDR3 loop: CASSPQGGASYNEQFF. DNA for the CDR3: TGTGCCAGCAGCCCTCAGGGGGGGGCTTCCTACAATGAGCAGTTCTTC. The chain has TRBV5-4 and TRBJ2-1; D possibly matches TRBD1 or TRBD2 (7 bases each). The CDR3 extends over 16 amino acids. The germline CDR1 and CDR2 sequences are SGHNT and YYREEE (reference sequence). V was shortened by 4 bases and J by 1 base, with 15 bases between the two germline ends.

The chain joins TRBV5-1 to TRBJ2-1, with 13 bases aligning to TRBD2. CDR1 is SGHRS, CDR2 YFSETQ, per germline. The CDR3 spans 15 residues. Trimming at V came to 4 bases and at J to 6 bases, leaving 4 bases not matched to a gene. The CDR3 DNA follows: TGCGCCAGCAGCCTCCGGACTAGCGGGGGCAATGAGCAGTTCTTC. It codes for CASSLRTSGGNEQFF.

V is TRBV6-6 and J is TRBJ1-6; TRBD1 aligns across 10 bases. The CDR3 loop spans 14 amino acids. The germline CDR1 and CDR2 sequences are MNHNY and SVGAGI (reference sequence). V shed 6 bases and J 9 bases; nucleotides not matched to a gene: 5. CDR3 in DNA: TGTGCCAGCAGCGGGACAGGGGATACTTCACCCCTCCACTTT. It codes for CASSGTGDTSPLHF.

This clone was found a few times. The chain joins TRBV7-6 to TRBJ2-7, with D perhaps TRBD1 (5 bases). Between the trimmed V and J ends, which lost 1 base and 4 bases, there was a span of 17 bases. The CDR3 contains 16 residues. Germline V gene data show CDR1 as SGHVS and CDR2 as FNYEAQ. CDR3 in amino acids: CASSLEETAFGYEQYV. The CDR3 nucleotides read TGTGCCAGCAGCTTAGAGGAGACAGCCTTTGGTTACGAGCAGTACGTC.

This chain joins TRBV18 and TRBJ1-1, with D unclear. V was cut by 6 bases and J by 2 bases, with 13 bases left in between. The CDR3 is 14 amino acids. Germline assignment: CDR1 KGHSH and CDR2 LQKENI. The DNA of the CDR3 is TGTGCCAGCTCGTTAACAGAATCTAACACTGAAGCTTTCTTT. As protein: CASSLTESNTEAFF. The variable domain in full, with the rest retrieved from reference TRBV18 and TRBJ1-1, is NAGVMQNPRHLVRRRGQEARLRCSPMKGHSHVYWYRQLPEEGLKFMVYLQKENIIDESGMPKERFSAEFPKEGPSILRIQQVVRGDSAAYFCASSLTESNTEAFFGQGTRLTVV.

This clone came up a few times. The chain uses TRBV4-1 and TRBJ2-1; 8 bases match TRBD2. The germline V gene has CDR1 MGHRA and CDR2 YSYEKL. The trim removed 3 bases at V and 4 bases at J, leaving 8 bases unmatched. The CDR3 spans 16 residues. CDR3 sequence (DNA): TGCGCCAGCAGCCAGCTCCCGGGACTAGGTTACAATGAGCAGTTCTTC. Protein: CASSQLPGLGYNEQFF.

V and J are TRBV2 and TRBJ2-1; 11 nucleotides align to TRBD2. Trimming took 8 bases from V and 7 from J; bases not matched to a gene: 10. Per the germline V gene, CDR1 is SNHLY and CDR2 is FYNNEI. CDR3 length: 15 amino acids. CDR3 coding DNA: TGTGCCAGCCGCGCCACTAGCGGGAGTACGAATGAGCAGTTCTTC. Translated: CASRATSGSTNEQFF.

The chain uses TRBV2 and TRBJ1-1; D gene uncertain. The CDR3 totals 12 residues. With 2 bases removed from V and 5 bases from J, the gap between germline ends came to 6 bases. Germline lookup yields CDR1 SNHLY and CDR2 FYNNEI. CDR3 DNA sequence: TGTGCCAGCAGTGAATGGGTTACTGAAGCTTTCTTT. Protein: CASSEWVTEAFF.

The CDR3 DNA sequence: TGTGCCAGCAGCATCCACCGACAGAATGAAAAACTGTTTTTT. Translated, it gives CASSIHRQNEKLFF. V usage is TRBV6-5 and J usage is TRBJ1-4; D is possibly TRBD1 (5 bases). V was pared by 6 bases and J by 5 bases, with 13 bases between. This CDR3 spans 14 amino acids. CDR1 and CDR2 (germline): MNHEY, SVGAGI.

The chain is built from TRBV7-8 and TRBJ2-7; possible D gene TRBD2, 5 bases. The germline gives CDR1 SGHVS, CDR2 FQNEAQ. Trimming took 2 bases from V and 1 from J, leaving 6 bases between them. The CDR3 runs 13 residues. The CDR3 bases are TGTGCCAGCAGCTTACGGGAATCCTACGAGCAGTACTTC. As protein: CASSLRESYEQYF.

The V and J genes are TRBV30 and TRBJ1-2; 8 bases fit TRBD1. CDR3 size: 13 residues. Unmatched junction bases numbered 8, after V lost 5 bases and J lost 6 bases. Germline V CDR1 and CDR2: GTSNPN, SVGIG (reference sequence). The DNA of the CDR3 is TGTGCCTGGGGACTACGGACAGGGCATGGCTACACCTTC. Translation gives CAWGLRTGHGYTF. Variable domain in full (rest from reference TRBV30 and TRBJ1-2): SQTIHQWPATLVQPVGSPLSLECTVEGTSNPNLYWYRQAAGRGLQLLFYSVGIGQISSEVPQNLSASRPQDRQFILSSKKLLLSDSGFYLCAWGLRTGHGYTFGSGTRLTVV.

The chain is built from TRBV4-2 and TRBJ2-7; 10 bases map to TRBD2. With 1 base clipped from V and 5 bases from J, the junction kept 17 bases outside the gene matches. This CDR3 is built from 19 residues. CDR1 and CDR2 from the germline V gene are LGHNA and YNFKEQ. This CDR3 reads CASSQVWDQNSGRRNEQYF. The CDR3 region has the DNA TGTGCCAGCAGCCAAGTGTGGGACCAAAATAGCGGGAGGAGGAACGAGCAGTACTTC.

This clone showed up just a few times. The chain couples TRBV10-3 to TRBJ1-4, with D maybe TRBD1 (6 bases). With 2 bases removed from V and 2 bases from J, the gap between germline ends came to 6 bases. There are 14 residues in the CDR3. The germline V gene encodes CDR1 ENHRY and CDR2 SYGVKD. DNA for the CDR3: TGTGCCATCAGTGAGGGACAGACTAATGAAAAACTGTTTTTT. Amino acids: CAISEGQTNEKLFF.

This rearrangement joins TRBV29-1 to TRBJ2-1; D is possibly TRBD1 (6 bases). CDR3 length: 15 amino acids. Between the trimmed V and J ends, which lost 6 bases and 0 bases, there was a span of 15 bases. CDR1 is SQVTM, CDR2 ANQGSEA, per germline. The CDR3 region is CSVQTGPSSYNEQFF. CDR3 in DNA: TGCAGCGTCCAAACAGGGCCCAGCTCCTACAATGAGCAGTTCTTC.

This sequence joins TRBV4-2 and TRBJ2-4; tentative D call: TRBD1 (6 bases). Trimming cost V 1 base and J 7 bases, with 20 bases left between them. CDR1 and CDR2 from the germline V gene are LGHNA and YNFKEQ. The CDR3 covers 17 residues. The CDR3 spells CASSQVVGGDEGNIQYF. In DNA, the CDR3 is TGTGCCAGCAGCCAAGTGGTAGGGGGAGACGAGGGGAACATTCAGTACTTC.

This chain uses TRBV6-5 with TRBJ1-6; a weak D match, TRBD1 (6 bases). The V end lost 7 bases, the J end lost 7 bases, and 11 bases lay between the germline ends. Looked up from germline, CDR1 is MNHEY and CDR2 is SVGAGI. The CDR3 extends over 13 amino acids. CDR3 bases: TGTGCCAGCACAGGGGAGTGGAATTCACCCCTCCACTTT. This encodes CASTGEWNSPLHF.

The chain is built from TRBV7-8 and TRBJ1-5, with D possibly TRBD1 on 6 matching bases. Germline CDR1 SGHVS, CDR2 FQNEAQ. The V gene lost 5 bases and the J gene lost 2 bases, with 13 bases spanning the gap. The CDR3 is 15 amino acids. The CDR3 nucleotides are TGTGCCAGCAGCCCTGTGGGGGGCCGCAATCAGCCCCAGCATTTT. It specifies CASSPVGGRNQPQHF.

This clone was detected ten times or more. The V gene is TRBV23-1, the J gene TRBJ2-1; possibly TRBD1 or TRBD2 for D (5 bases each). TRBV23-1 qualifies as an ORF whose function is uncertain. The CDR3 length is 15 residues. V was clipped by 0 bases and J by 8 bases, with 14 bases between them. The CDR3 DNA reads TGCGCCAGCAGTCAATCGATCGGGGCTGGGGATGAGCAGTTCTTC. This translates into CASSQSIGAGDEQFF.

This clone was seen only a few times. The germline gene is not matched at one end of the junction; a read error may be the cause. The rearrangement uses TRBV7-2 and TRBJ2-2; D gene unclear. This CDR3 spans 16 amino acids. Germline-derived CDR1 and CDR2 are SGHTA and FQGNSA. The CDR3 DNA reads TGTGCCAGCACCTTAGGGCCTCGCGCGAAGGGCGGGGAGCTGTTTTTT. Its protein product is CASTLGPRAKGGELFF.

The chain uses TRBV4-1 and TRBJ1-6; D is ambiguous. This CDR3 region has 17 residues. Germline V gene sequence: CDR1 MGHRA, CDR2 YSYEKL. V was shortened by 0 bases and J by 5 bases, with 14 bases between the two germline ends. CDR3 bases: TGCGCCAGCAGCCAAGAGGGAGTTATGCTCAATAATTCACCCCTCCACTTT. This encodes CASSQEGVMLNNSPLHF.

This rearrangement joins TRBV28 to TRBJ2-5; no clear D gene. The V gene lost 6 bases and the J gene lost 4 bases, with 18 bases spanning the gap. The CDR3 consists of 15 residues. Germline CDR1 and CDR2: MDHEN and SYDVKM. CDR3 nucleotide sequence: TGTGCCAGCAGGGGCTGGGCCCGAGCAGGAGAGACCCAGTACTTC. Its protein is CASRGWARAGETQYF.

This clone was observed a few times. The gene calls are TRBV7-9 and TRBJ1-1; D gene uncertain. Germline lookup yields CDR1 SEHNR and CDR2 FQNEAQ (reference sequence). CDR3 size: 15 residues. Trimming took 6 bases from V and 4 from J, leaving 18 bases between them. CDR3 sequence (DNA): TGTGCCAGCAGTGGGAGGTCCCACTCCACCACTGAAGCTTTCTTT. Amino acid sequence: CASSGRSHSTTEAFF.

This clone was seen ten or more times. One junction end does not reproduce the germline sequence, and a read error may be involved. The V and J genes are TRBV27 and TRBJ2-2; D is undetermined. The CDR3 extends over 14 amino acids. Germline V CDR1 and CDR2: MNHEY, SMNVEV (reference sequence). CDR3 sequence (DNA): TGTGCCAGTAGTTTCAACATTTATAACGGGGAGCTGTTTTTT. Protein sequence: CASSFNIYNGELFF.

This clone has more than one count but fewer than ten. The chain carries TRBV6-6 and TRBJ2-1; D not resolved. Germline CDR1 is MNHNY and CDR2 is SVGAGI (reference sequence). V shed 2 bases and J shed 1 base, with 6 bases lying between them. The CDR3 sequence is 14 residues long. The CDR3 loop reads CASSYRNSYNEQFF. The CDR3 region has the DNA TGTGCCAGCAGTTACAGGAATTCCTACAATGAGCAGTTCTTC.

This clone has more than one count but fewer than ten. The CDR3 protein is CASSGNRPTDTQYF. CDR3 DNA sequence: TGCGCCAGCAGCGGCAACAGGCCCACAGATACGCAGTATTTT. The chain uses TRBV5-1 and TRBJ2-3, with D possibly being TRBD1 (5 bases). Germline CDR1 SGHRS, CDR2 YFSETQ. CDR3 length: 14 residues. Trimming left V 4 bases short and J 2 bases short, with 11 bases between.